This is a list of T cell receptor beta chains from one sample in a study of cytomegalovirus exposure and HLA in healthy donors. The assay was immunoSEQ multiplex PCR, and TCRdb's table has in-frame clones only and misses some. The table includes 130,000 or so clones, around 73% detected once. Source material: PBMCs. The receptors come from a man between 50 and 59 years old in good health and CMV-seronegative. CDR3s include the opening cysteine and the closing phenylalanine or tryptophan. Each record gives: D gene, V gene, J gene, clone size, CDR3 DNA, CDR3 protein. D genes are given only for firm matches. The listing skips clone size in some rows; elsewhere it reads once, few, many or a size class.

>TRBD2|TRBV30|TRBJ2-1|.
TGTGCCTGGAATTCGGGGGGGAAATCCTACAATGAGCAGTTCTTC
CAWNSGGKSYNEQFF
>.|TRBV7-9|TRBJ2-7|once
TGTGCCAGCAGCCCACAGGGTCTCGAACGCAACGAGCAGTACTTC
CASSPQGLERNEQYF
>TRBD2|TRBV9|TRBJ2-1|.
TGTGCCAGCAGCGAGGTTAGCGGGGAAGGCAATGAGCAGTTCTTC
CASSEVSGEGNEQFF
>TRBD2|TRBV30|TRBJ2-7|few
TGTGCCTGGAGTGGGGGGGGGAGATACGAGCAGTACTTC
CAWSGGGRYEQYF
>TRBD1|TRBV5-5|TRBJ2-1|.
TGTGCCAGCAGCCCCTTGGGACAGGGAGGCAATGAGCAGTTCTTC
CASSPLGQGGNEQFF
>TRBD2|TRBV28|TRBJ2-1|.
TGTGCCAGCAGTCCCCTTTGGCTAGCGGGGTTTTACAATGAGCAGTTCTTC
CASSPLWLAGFYNEQFF
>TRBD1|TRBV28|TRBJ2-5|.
TGTGCCAGCAGCTCAAACAGGGGGGTCCAAGAGACCCAGTACTTC
CASSSNRGVQETQYF
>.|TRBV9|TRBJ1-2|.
TGTGCCAGCAGCGTTACCGACAGGACCAGAAACTATGGCTACACCTTC
CASSVTDRTRNYGYTF
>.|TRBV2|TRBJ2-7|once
TGTGCCAGCAGTACCTCAGACGAGCAGTACTTC
CASSTSDEQYF
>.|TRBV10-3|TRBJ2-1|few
TGTGCCATCAGTGAGTCGACGATTACAGGGAGCTCCTACAATGAGCAGTTCTTC
CAISESTITGSSYNEQFF
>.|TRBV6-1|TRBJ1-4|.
TGTGCCAGCAGTACTAGTTATCGCCTTAATGAAAAACTGTTTTTT
CASSTSYRLNEKLFF
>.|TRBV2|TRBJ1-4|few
TGTGCCAGCAGCCGGAGTGCAACTAATGAAAAACTGTTTTTT
CASSRSATNEKLFF
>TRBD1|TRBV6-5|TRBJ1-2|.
TGTGCCAGCAGTGAGACAGGGATCTATGGCTACACCTTC
CASSETGIYGYTF
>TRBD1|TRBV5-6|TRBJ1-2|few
TGTGCCAGCAGTTCCACAGGGGGGAGAAGCTACACCTTC
CASSSTGGRSYTF
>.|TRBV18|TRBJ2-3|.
TGTGCCGCCACCCAGAGTGTAGCCGCAACAGATACGCAGTATTTT
CAATQSVAATDTQYF
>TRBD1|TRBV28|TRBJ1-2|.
TGTGCCAGCAGTTTATCCCGACAGGGCATCGGCTATGGCTACACCTTC
CASSLSRQGIGYGYTF
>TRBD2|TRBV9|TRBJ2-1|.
TGTGCCAGCAGCGTTCATTCCGGGACTAGCACGAATGAGCAGTTCTTC
CASSVHSGTSTNEQFF
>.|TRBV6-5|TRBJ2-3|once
TGTGCCAGCAGACGGGACGGGAGTCTAGATACGCAGTATTTT
CASRRDGSLDTQYF
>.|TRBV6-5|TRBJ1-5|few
TGTGCCAGCAGTTCACAGGGAGGGAACCATCAGCCCCAGCATTTT
CASSSQGGNHQPQHF
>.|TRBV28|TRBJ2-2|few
TGTGCCAGCAGCCTCAACACCGGGGAGCTGTTTTTT
CASSLNTGELFF
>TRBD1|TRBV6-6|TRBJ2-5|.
TGTGCCAGCAGTTACATTAGGACAGGGCTAGAGACCCAGTACTTC
CASSYIRTGLETQYF
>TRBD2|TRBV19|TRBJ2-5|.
TGTGCCAGTAGTGCCGGACTAGGCTGGTCTGAGGGCCAGTACTTC
CASSAGLGWSEGQYF
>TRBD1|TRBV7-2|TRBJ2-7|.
TGTGCCAGCAGGAAGACAGGGGGTATCGACGAGCAGTACTTC
CASRKTGGIDEQYF
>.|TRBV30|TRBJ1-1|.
TGTGCCTGGACCCAATTCTCGAGGCTGAACACTGAAGCTTTCTTT
CAWTQFSRLNTEAFF
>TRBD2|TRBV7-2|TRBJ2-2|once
TGTGCCAGCAGCGTAACTCTTACTAGCGGCCCTCGGGGCACCGGGGAGCTGTTTTTT
CASSVTLTSGPRGTGELFF
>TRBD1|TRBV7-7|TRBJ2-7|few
TGTGCTAGCAGCTCGGGACAGGGGGACGAGCAGTACTTC
CASSSGQGDEQYF
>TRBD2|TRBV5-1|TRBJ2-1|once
TGCGCCAGCACCATAGCGGGAGGTGGCACCTACAATGAGCAGTTCTTC
CASTIAGGGTYNEQFF
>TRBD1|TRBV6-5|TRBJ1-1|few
TGTGCCAGCGGGAGGACAGGGAGTACCCCTGAGGCTTTCTTT
CASGRTGSTPEAFF
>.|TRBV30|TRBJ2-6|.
TGTGCCTGGGGTGGTGGGGGGTCTGGGGCCAACGTCCTGACTTTC
CAWGGGGSGANVLTF
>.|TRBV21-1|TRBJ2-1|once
TGTGCCAGCAGCGAGAGACTAGCGGGATATACTGAGCAGTTCTTC
CASSERLAGYTEQFF
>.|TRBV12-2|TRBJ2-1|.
TGTGCAAGTCGCCCCTACGGACTAGCGGGAGGGCCCGGGGGTTCGTTCTTC
CASRPYGLAGGPGGSFF
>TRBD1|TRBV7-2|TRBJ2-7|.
TGTGCCAGCAGCCCCCGGACAGGGTTCCCCTACGAGCAGTACTTC
CASSPRTGFPYEQYF
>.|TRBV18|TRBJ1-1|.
TGTGCCAGCTCACCAGCCAGGGCCAACACTGAAGCTTTCTTT
CASSPARANTEAFF
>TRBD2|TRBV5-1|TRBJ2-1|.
TGCGCCAGCAGCTGGACTAGCGGGAGTGGGAATGAGCAGTTCTTC
CASSWTSGSGNEQFF
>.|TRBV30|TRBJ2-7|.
TGTGCCTGGAGAGAAACCCCCGACAGGAGCTCCTACGAGCAGTACTTC
CAWRETPDRSSYEQYF
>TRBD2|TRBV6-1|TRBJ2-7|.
TGTGCCAGCAGTGTTTCCGCGGGAGCCGTCGAGCAGTACTTC
CASSVSAGAVEQYF
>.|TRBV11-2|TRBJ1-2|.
TGCGCCAGCAGCTCAGGAAGAGGGTATGGCTACACCTTC
CASSSGRGYGYTF
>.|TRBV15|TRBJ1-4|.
TGTGCCACCAGCAGAGGGACAGTTAATGAAAAACTGTTTTTT
CATSRGTVNEKLFF
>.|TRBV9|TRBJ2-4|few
TGTGCCAGCAGCGTAGCTCCCACTGGGGCAGGGATTCAGTACTTC
CASSVAPTGAGIQYF
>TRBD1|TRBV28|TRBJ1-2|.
TGTGCCAGCAGTTTAGTGGACAGGGGTTTGGTTAACTATGGCTACACCTTC
CASSLVDRGLVNYGYTF
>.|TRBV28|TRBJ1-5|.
TGTGCCAGCGGAGGGATCATAGGCAATCAGCCCCAGCATTTT
CASGGIIGNQPQHF
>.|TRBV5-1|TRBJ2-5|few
TGCGCCAGCAGCTTGGGGGTCGGCGGGATAGAGACCCAGTACTTC
CASSLGVGGIETQYF
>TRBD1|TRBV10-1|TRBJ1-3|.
TGCGCCAGCAGTGAAACGGGGACAGGAAACACTGGAAACACCATATATTTT
CASSETGTGNTGNTIYF
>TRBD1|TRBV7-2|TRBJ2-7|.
TGTGCCAGCAGCCTGGGACAGGGGCCTTCCTACGAGCAGTACTTC
CASSLGQGPSYEQYF
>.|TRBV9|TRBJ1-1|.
TGTGCCAGCAGTCGAGGTCGGAACACTGAAGCTTTCTTT
CASSRGRNTEAFF
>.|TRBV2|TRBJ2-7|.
TGTGCCAGCAGGGTGGACAGTCACGAGCAGTACTTC
CASRVDSHEQYF
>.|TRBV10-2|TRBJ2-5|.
TGCGCCAGCAGTGAGCGACAGGTGGTGGGAGAGACCCAGTACTTC
CASSERQVVGETQYF
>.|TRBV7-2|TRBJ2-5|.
TGTGCCAGCAGCTCTAGCATCGCCGAGACCCAGTACTTC
CASSSSIAETQYF
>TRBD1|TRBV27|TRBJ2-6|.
TGTGCCAGCAGGAGGACAGGAACCGCTGGGGCCAACGTCCTGACTTTC
CASRRTGTAGANVLTF
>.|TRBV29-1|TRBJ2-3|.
TGCAGCGTAGCATCCCCAGATACGCAGTATTTT
CSVASPDTQYF
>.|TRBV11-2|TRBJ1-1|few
TGTGCCAGCACCGACCGACGGACTCCCACTGAAGCTTTCTTT
CASTDRRTPTEAFF
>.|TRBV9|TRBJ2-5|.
TGTGCCAGCAGCCCCCGTGGGGGGATCGGCTACCAAGAGACCCAGTACTTC
CASSPRGGIGYQETQYF
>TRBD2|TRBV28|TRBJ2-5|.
TGTGCCAGCAGTGGACTAGCACAAGAGACCCAGTACTTC
CASSGLAQETQYF
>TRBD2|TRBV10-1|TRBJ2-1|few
TGCGCCAGCAGTAGCGGGAGACTGAAGGGTGGTCTAAATGAGCAGTTCTTC
CASSSGRLKGGLNEQFF